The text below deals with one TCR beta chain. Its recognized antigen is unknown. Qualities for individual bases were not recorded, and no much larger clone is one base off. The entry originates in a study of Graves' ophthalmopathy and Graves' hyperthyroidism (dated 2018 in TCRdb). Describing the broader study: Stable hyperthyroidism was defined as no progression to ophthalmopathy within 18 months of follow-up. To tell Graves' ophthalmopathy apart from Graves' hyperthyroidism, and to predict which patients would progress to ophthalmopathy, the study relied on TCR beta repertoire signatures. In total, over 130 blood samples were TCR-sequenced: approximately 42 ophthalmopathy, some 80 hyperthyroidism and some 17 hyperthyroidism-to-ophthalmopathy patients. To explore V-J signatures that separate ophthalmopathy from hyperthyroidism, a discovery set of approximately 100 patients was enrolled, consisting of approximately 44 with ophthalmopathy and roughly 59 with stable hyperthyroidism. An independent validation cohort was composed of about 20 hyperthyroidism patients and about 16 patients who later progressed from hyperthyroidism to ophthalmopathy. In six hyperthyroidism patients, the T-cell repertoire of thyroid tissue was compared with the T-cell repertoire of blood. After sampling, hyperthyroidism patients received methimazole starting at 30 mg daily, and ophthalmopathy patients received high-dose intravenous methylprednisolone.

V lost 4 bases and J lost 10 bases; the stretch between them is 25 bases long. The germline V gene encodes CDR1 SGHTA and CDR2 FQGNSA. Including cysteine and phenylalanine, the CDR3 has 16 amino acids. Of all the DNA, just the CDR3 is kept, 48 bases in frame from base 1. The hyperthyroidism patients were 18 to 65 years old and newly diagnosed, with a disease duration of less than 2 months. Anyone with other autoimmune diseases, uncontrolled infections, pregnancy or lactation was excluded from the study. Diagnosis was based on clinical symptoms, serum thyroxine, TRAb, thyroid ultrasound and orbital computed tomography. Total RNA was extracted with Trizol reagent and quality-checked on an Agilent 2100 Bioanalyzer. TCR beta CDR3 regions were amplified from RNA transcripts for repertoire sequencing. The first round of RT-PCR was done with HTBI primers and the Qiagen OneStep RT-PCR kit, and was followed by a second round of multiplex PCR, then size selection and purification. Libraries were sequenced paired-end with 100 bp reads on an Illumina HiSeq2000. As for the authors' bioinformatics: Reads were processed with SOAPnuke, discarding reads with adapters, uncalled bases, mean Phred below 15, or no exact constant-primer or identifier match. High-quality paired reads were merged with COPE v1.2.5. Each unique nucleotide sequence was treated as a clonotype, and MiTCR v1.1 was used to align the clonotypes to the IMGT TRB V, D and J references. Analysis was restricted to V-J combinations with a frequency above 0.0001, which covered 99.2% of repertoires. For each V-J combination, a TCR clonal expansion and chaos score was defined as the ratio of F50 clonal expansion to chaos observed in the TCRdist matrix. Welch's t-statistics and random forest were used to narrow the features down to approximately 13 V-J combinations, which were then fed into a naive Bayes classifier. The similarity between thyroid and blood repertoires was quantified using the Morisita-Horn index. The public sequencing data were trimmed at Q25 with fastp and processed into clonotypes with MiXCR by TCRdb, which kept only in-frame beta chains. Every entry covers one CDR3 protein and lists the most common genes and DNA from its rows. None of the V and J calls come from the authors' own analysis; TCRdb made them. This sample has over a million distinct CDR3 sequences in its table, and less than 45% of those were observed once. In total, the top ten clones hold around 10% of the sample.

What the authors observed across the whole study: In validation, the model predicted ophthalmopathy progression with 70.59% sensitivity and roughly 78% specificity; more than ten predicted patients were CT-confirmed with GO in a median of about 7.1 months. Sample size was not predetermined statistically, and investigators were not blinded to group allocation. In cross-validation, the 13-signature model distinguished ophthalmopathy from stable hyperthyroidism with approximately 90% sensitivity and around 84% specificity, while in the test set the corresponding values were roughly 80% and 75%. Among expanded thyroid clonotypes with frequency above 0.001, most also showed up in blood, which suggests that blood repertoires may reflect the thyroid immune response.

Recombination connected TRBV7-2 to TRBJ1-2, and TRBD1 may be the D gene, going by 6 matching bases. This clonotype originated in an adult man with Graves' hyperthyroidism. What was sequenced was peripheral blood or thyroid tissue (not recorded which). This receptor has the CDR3 CASSSQLLGGGRPYTF. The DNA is TGTGCCAGCAGCTCGCAACTTTTAGGCGGGGGGCGTCCCTACACCTTC.